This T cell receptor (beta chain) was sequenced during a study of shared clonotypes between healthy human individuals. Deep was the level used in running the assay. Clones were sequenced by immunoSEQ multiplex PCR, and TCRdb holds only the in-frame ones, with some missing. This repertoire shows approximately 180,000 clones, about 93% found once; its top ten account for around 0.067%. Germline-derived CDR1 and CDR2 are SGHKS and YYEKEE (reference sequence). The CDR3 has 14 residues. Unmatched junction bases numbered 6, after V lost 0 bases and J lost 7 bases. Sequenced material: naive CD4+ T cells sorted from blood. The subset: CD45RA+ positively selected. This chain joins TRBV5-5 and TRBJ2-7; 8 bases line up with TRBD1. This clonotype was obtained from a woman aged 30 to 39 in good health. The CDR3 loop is CASSLDGQGWEQYF. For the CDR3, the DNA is TGTGCCAGCAGCTTGGACGGACAGGGCTGGGAGCAGTACTTC.